The rows below give T cell receptor beta chains drawn from one sample of a study of T cells in Graves' hyperthyroidism and ophthalmopathy. TCRdb processed the multiplex PCR reads anew with MiXCR; each CDR3 protein has one entry. The sample has about 530,000 distinct CDR3 sequences, 17% seen once. Sample: blood. The receptors derive from a woman between 18 and 29 years old with Graves' ophthalmopathy. CDR3s include the opening cysteine and the closing phenylalanine or tryptophan. The D gene is left open where the match is weak. The size field is filled for only some rows; it gives once, few, many or a size class.

d_call: NA
clone_size: few
j_call: TRBJ1-5
v_call: TRBV4-3
cdr3_aa: CASSSNLGAGNQPQHF
cdr3_nt: TGCGCCAGCAGCTCCAACCTAGGGGCGGGCAATCAGCCCCAGCATTTT

d_call: NA
clone_size: many
j_call: TRBJ2-1
v_call: TRBV6-1
cdr3_aa: CASSRSLQGSYNEQFF
cdr3_nt: TGTGCCAGCAGCCGGTCCCTTCAAGGGTCCTACAATGAGCAGTTCTTC

d_call: NA
clone_size: many
j_call: TRBJ2-3
v_call: TRBV3-1
cdr3_aa: CASSPESGYTDTQYF
cdr3_nt: TGTGCCAGCAGCCCTGAATCAGGATACACAGATACGCAGTATTTT

d_call: TRBD1
clone_size: NA
j_call: TRBJ1-2
v_call: TRBV11-3
cdr3_aa: CASSSRRGRGYTF
cdr3_nt: TGTGCCAGCAGTTCAAGGAGGGGGCGAGGCTACACCTTC

d_call: NA
clone_size: many
j_call: TRBJ1-1
v_call: TRBV6-1
cdr3_aa: CASSYTGEDTEAFF
cdr3_nt: TGTGCCAGCAGTTACACGGGGGAGGACACTGAAGCTTTCTTT

d_call: NA
clone_size: many
j_call: TRBJ2-1
v_call: TRBV27
cdr3_aa: CASSFDVGNEQFF
cdr3_nt: TGTGCCAGCAGTTTTGATGTCGGGAATGAGCAGTTCTTC

d_call: NA
clone_size: NA
j_call: TRBJ1-2
v_call: TRBV29-1
cdr3_aa: CSVEDRGDASVGYTF
cdr3_nt: TGCAGCGTTGAAGATCGGGGGGACGCAAGCGTCGGCTACACCTTC

d_call: NA
clone_size: many
j_call: TRBJ2-1
v_call: TRBV5-5
cdr3_aa: CASSRTGINEQFF
cdr3_nt: TGTGCCAGCAGCCGTACAGGAATCAATGAGCAGTTCTTC

d_call: NA
clone_size: many
j_call: TRBJ2-7
v_call: TRBV27
cdr3_aa: CASSLTSGPGYEQYF
cdr3_nt: TGTGCCAGCAGTTTGACATCTGGCCCCGGCTACGAGCAGTACTTC

d_call: NA
clone_size: NA
j_call: TRBJ1-1
v_call: TRBV6-2/TRBV6-3
cdr3_aa: CASSYPTEVMNTEAFF
cdr3_nt: TGTGCCAGCAGTTACCCGACGGAAGTCATGAACACTGAAGCTTTCTTT

d_call: NA
clone_size: NA
j_call: TRBJ2-7
v_call: TRBV4-1
cdr3_aa: CASSQQTGSAYEQYF
cdr3_nt: TGCGCCAGCAGCCAGCAGACAGGCTCCGCCTACGAGCAGTACTTC

d_call: NA
clone_size: NA
j_call: TRBJ1-3
v_call: TRBV27
cdr3_aa: CASSLSPSPSSGNTIYF
cdr3_nt: TGTGCCAGCAGTTTATCCCCGTCCCCTAGCTCTGGAAACACCATATATTTT

d_call: TRBD2
clone_size: NA
j_call: TRBJ2-7
v_call: TRBV29-1
cdr3_aa: CSVEDPGRGMDYEQYF
cdr3_nt: TGCAGCGTTGAAGATCCGGGGAGGGGAATGGACTACGAGCAGTACTTC

d_call: NA
clone_size: few
j_call: TRBJ1-1
v_call: TRBV29-1
cdr3_aa: CSAKKWDHQSNTEAFF
cdr3_nt: TGCAGCGCCAAGAAGTGGGACCACCAATCGAACACTGAAGCTTTCTTT

d_call: TRBD1
clone_size: many
j_call: TRBJ1-5
v_call: TRBV28
cdr3_aa: CASSLDRGVNQPQHF
cdr3_nt: TGTGCCAGCAGCCTGGACAGGGGAGTCAATCAGCCCCAGCATTTT

d_call: NA
clone_size: many
j_call: TRBJ2-3
v_call: TRBV19
cdr3_aa: CASSSGRFADTQYF
cdr3_nt: TGTGCCAGTAGCTCGGGACGGTTCGCGGATACGCAGTATTTT

d_call: NA
clone_size: NA
j_call: TRBJ2-3
v_call: TRBV19
cdr3_aa: CASSSSDRHPTDTQYF
cdr3_nt: TGTGCCAGTAGTAGTTCGGACCGCCACCCCACAGATACGCAGTATTTT

d_call: TRBD2
clone_size: few
j_call: TRBJ2-7
v_call: TRBV7-2
cdr3_aa: CASSSSGMSYEQYF
cdr3_nt: TGTGCCAGCAGCTCCAGCGGGATGTCCTACGAGCAGTACTTC

d_call: TRBD1
clone_size: many
j_call: TRBJ2-1
v_call: TRBV7-2
cdr3_aa: CASSRTGTDNEQFF
cdr3_nt: TGTGCCAGCAGCCGGACAGGGACCGACAATGAGCAGTTCTTC

d_call: NA
clone_size: many
j_call: TRBJ2-3
v_call: TRBV7-3
cdr3_aa: CASSLIGSDTQYF
cdr3_nt: TGTGCCAGCAGCTTAATAGGGTCGGATACGCAGTATTTT

d_call: NA
clone_size: many
j_call: TRBJ2-7
v_call: TRBV11-2
cdr3_aa: CASSLDGGYEQYF
cdr3_nt: TGTGCCAGCAGCTTAGATGGGGGCTACGAGCAGTACTTC

d_call: NA
clone_size: NA
j_call: TRBJ1-6
v_call: TRBV5-1
cdr3_aa: CASSLSDFLRNSPLHF
cdr3_nt: TGCGCCAGCAGCTTAAGCGATTTTCTTAGAAATTCACCCCTCCACTTT

d_call: NA
clone_size: NA
j_call: TRBJ2-5
v_call: TRBV4-3
cdr3_aa: CASSQDLTVQETQYF
cdr3_nt: TGCGCCAGCAGCCAAGATTTGACAGTACAAGAGACCCAGTACTTC

d_call: TRBD1
clone_size: many
j_call: TRBJ1-2
v_call: TRBV7-9
cdr3_aa: CASSSRDRSNYGYTF
cdr3_nt: TGTGCCAGCAGCTCGAGGGACAGGTCTAACTATGGCTACACCTTC

d_call: NA
clone_size: NA
j_call: TRBJ2-3
v_call: TRBV6-2/TRBV6-3
cdr3_aa: CASSYGGPTDTQYF
cdr3_nt: TGTGCCAGCAGTTACGGAGGGCCGACAGATACGCAGTATTTT

d_call: TRBD1
clone_size: NA
j_call: TRBJ1-4
v_call: TRBV3-1
cdr3_aa: CASSQGRGRKLFF
cdr3_nt: TGTGCCAGCAGCCAGGGCAGGGGGCGAAAACTGTTTTTT

d_call: TRBD2
clone_size: many
j_call: TRBJ2-1
v_call: TRBV7-9
cdr3_aa: CASSARLAGDYNEQFF
cdr3_nt: TGTGCCAGCAGCGCCCGACTAGCGGGGGATTACAATGAGCAGTTCTTC

d_call: NA
clone_size: many
j_call: TRBJ1-5
v_call: TRBV7-2
cdr3_aa: CASSQTAAGQPQHF
cdr3_nt: TGTGCCAGCAGCCAGACAGCCGCCGGTCAGCCCCAGCATTTT

d_call: NA
clone_size: NA
j_call: TRBJ1-3
v_call: TRBV18
cdr3_aa: CASSPAHSISGNTIYF
cdr3_nt: TGTGCCAGCTCACCCGCCCATAGTATCTCTGGAAACACCATATATTTT

d_call: NA
clone_size: NA
j_call: TRBJ1-5
v_call: TRBV5-6
cdr3_aa: CASSFGVRGTQHF
cdr3_nt: TGTGCCAGCAGCTTCGGCGTTCGAGGGACCCAGCATTTT

d_call: NA
clone_size: few
j_call: TRBJ1-1
v_call: TRBV19
cdr3_aa: CASSVDANTEAFF
cdr3_nt: TGTGCCAGTAGTGTAGACGCGAACACTGAAGCTTTCTTT

d_call: NA
clone_size: NA
j_call: TRBJ2-3
v_call: TRBV4-3
cdr3_aa: CASSPTPGTPSTDTQYF
cdr3_nt: TGCGCCAGCAGCCCGACCCCCGGGACCCCGAGCACAGATACGCAGTATTTT

d_call: NA
clone_size: NA
j_call: TRBJ1-5
v_call: TRBV12-3/TRBV12-4
cdr3_aa: CASSLFRGDQPQHF
cdr3_nt: TGTGCCAGCAGTTTATTCCGCGGGGATCAGCCCCAGCATTTT

d_call: NA
clone_size: many
j_call: TRBJ1-1
v_call: TRBV5-8
cdr3_aa: CASSEEAGMNTEAFF
cdr3_nt: TGTGCCAGCAGCGAAGAGGCGGGGATGAACACTGAAGCTTTCTTT

d_call: TRBD1
clone_size: many
j_call: TRBJ2-7
v_call: TRBV7-2
cdr3_aa: CASSLARTGWGDEQYF
cdr3_nt: TGTGCCAGCAGCTTAGCCCGGACAGGGTGGGGGGACGAGCAGTACTTC

d_call: NA
clone_size: few
j_call: TRBJ2-5
v_call: TRBV28
cdr3_aa: CASRDRDQETQYF
cdr3_nt: TGTGCCAGCAGGGACCGAGACCAAGAGACCCAGTACTTC

d_call: NA
clone_size: many
j_call: TRBJ2-1
v_call: TRBV12-3/TRBV12-4
cdr3_aa: CASSLISGPGHEQFF
cdr3_nt: TGTGCCAGCAGTTTAATATCCGGTCCTGGACATGAGCAGTTCTTC

d_call: NA
clone_size: NA
j_call: TRBJ2-6
v_call: TRBV15
cdr3_aa: CATRVISGANVLTF
cdr3_nt: TGTGCCACAAGGGTAATCTCTGGGGCCAACGTCCTGACTTTC

d_call: TRBD2
clone_size: few
j_call: TRBJ2-2
v_call: TRBV19
cdr3_aa: CASSIPSGVHRELFF
cdr3_nt: TGTGCCAGTAGTATTCCGAGCGGGGTACACCGGGAGCTGTTTTTT

d_call: TRBD1
clone_size: NA
j_call: TRBJ1-4
v_call: TRBV4-2
cdr3_aa: CASSQGPGQNNEKLFF
cdr3_nt: TGTGCCAGCAGCCAAGGACCGGGACAGAATAATGAAAAACTGTTTTTT

d_call: NA
clone_size: NA
j_call: TRBJ2-5
v_call: TRBV27
cdr3_aa: CASSPHQGKETQYF
cdr3_nt: TGTGCCAGCAGTCCGCATCAGGGGAAAGAGACCCAGTACTTC

d_call: NA
clone_size: NA
j_call: TRBJ1-3
v_call: TRBV7-8
cdr3_aa: CASRPQRGTGNTIYF
cdr3_nt: TGTGCCAGCCGCCCGCAGCGAGGGACTGGAAACACCATATATTTT

d_call: NA
clone_size: many
j_call: TRBJ1-1
v_call: TRBV13
cdr3_aa: CASSIWNTEAFF
cdr3_nt: TGTGCCAGCAGCATATGGAACACTGAAGCTTTCTTT

d_call: TRBD2
clone_size: many
j_call: TRBJ2-7
v_call: TRBV11-2
cdr3_aa: CASSYRTSGRAMGDEQYF
cdr3_nt: TGTGCCAGCAGCTACCGGACTAGCGGGAGGGCCATGGGGGACGAGCAGTACTTC

d_call: NA
clone_size: many
j_call: TRBJ1-1
v_call: TRBV6-1
cdr3_aa: CASIRGRPLNTEAFF
cdr3_nt: TGTGCCAGCATTAGAGGGCGACCCTTAAACACTGAAGCTTTCTTT

d_call: NA
clone_size: NA
j_call: TRBJ2-4
v_call: TRBV9
cdr3_aa: CASSVDGLAKNIQYF
cdr3_nt: TGTGCCAGCAGCGTAGATGGACTAGCCAAAAACATTCAGTACTTC

d_call: NA
clone_size: NA
j_call: TRBJ1-3
v_call: TRBV20-1
cdr3_aa: CSATYGQSSGNTIYF
cdr3_nt: TGCAGTGCTACCTACGGACAGAGCTCTGGAAACACCATATATTTT

d_call: NA
clone_size: many
j_call: TRBJ2-4
v_call: TRBV20-1
cdr3_aa: CSASCSPLAKNIQYF
cdr3_nt: TGCAGTGCTAGCTGCAGCCCATTAGCCAAAAACATTCAGTACTTC

d_call: TRBD1
clone_size: many
j_call: TRBJ1-1
v_call: TRBV6-1
cdr3_aa: CASRPRTGPGNTEAFF
cdr3_nt: TGTGCCAGCAGACCAAGGACAGGGCCAGGGAACACTGAAGCTTTCTTT

d_call: NA
clone_size: once
j_call: TRBJ2-7
v_call: TRBV6-6
cdr3_aa: CASSYSWQNEQYF
cdr3_nt: TGTGCCAGCAGTTACTCCTGGCAGAACGAGCAGTACTTC

d_call: NA
clone_size: NA
j_call: TRBJ1-5
v_call: TRBV28
cdr3_aa: CATSGAQPQHF
cdr3_nt: TGTGCCACCAGTGGGGCACAGCCCCAGCATTTT